This record covers a single T cell receptor (beta chain). Its specificity is not known. Investigators prepared the TCR beta libraries by applying iRepertoire HTBI primers and Arm-PCR of CDR3 regions. TCRdb fed the multiplex PCR reads into MiXCR, producing one record per CDR3 protein. The data contain 350,000 to 500,000 distinct CDR3 sequences, less than 15% of them singletons. This record belongs to a study of regulatory T cells in long-lasting Graves disease. General study findings and limits: Favored gene segments in persistent disease were TRBV28, TRBJ1-2 and TRBJ2-5.

V gave up 2 bases and J gave up 8 bases; unmatched junction bases: 4. CDR3 length equals 13 residues. The germline CDR1 and CDR2 sequences are MNHEY and SVGEGT. This sample's time point: newly diagnosed GD, antithyroid drugs for less than 3 months. TCR sequences were obtained from RNA taken from PBMCs. The data were also submitted as part of a second study, on T cells in Graves' hyperthyroidism and ophthalmopathy. Per that paper: Diagnosis of hyperthyroidism was new in patients aged 18 to 65, and its duration was under 2 months. First-round RT-PCR of the TCR CDR3 relied on the HTBI primer set.

The specimen comprised peripheral blood mononuclear cells (PBMCs), sampled at new diagnosis, from a patient treated with antithyroid drugs. This receptor was obtained from a woman aged 50 to 60 with Graves disease. The gene calls are TRBV6-2 or TRBV6-3 and TRBJ1-2; TRBD1 aligns across 8 bases. The CDR3 is CASSYPGGAGYTF. As DNA, the CDR3 is TGTGCCAGCAGTTACCCAGGGGGCGCCGGCTACACCTTC.